The subject of this entry is one T cell receptor beta chain. Read data end 3 residues before the CDR3 end; the end is taken from the germline J gene. The length of the CDR3 is 15 residues. Between the trimmed V and J ends, which lost 0 bases and 3 bases, there was a span of 14 bases. Germline V lookup: CDR1 DFQATT, CDR2 SNEGSKA (reference sequence). These data originate in a study of Tregs in tolerant kidney transplant recipients. Some clones are missing from TCRdb's copy, which holds only in-frame ones; the method was immunoSEQ multiplex PCR. The data include fewer than 40,000 clones; the top ten clones carry 7.6%.

The chain recombines TRBV20-1 with TRBJ1-1, with unresolved D. The source was CD8+ T cells from blood, collected before the transplant. The TCR was taken from a human donor who received a combined kidney and bone marrow transplant. Incomplete CDR3 DNA: TGCAGTGCTAGAGATCTCCCAGAGGGTTACACTGAA. Translating gives CSARDLPEGYTE. The entire CDR3 is CSARDLPEGYTEAFF.